This entry concerns a single T cell receptor (beta chain). Its antigen is not identified. The ends lost 6 bases at V and 2 bases at J; junction bases unmatched: 1. The CDR3 totals 13 residues. Germline CDR1 is LNHDA and CDR2 is SQIVND (reference sequence). The record originates from a study of T cell responses to AZD1222 COVID-19 vaccine. Study-level points and caveats: A rise in Spike-specific TCR breadth and depth followed two AZD1222 doses.

The table came from immunoSEQ multiplex PCR; TCRdb's copy has only in-frame clones and leaves some out. The sample holds some 110,000 clones, 70% to 90% seen once. The input for sequencing was peripheral blood, taken on day 0 of AZD1222 vaccination. The V call is TRBV19, the J call TRBJ1-5; TRBD1 matches 7 bases. This clonotype was obtained from an adult in good health. The CDR3 reads CASRQGGNQPQHF. In DNA, the CDR3 is TGTGCCAGTAGGCAGGGGGGCAATCAGCCCCAGCATTTT.